These 5 T cell receptor beta chains originate from one sample sequenced in a study of blood T cell repertoires in COVID-19. Libraries were prepared by immunoSEQ multiplex PCR; TCRdb keeps only in-frame clonotypes and omits some of them. The profile shows about 210,000 clones, just over 90% of them singletons. The sequenced material came from peripheral blood. The receptors originated from a man aged 25 to 45 with acute or convalescent COVID-19.

The J gene is TRBJ2-1, the V gene TRBV6-5; 7 bases agree with TRBD2. This CDR3 has 15 residues. Germline V gives CDR1 MNHEY, CDR2 SVGAGI. Germline trimming cut 2 bases from V and 7 bases from J; bases unmatched to any gene: 8. The CDR3: CASSYIGGRANEQFF. The DNA for the CDR3 is TGTGCCAGCAGTTACATCGGGGGGAGAGCGAATGAGCAGTTCTTC.

The chain is built from TRBV7-9 and TRBJ2-5, with D uncertain. Germline assignment: CDR1 SEHNR and CDR2 FQNEAQ (reference sequence). The germline V and J ends were trimmed by 0 bases and 1 base, with 9 bases remaining between them. This CDR3 is built from 15 residues. The CDR3 DNA reads as TGTGCCAGCAGCTTAGCGGAGTCTATCCAAGAGACCCAGTACTTC. This translates into CASSLAESIQETQYF.

The chain recombines TRBV19 with TRBJ2-2, with TRBD2 identical over 7 bases. Germline assignment: CDR1 LNHDA and CDR2 SQIVND (reference sequence). The J segment lost 1 base and the V segment lost 6 bases, leaving 2 bases of the junction unmatched. The CDR3 has 14 amino acids. CDR3 protein: CASRGGRNTGELFF. The CDR3 bases are TGTGCCAGTAGAGGCGGGAGGAACACCGGGGAGCTGTTTTTT.

The gene calls are TRBV6-5 and TRBJ2-3; tentative D call: TRBD2 (6 bases). With 3 bases removed from V and 4 bases from J, the gap between germline ends came to 8 bases. This CDR3 contains 13 residues. Per germline, CDR1 MNHEY and CDR2 SVGAGI. This chain's CDR3 is CASSYGGADTQYF. CDR3 sequence (DNA): TGTGCCAGCAGTTATGGAGGGGCAGATACGCAGTATTTT.

This clone was seen once. This chain links TRBV29-1 with TRBJ2-7, with 8 bases identical to TRBD1. The CDR3 is 15 residues long. The V gene end was trimmed by 4 bases and the J gene end by 2 bases; junction bases not matched to a gene: 10. The germline V gene has CDR1 SQVTM and CDR2 ANQGSEA. CDR3 residues: CSVGDRKSRAYEQYF. The CDR3 nucleotides read TGCAGCGTTGGGGACAGGAAATCCCGAGCCTACGAGCAGTACTTC.